This is a list of T cell receptor beta chains from one sample in a study of CD4 T cells in relation to SARS-CoV-2 and coronaviruses. This table comes from immunoSEQ multiplex PCR, and its TCRdb copy is limited to in-frame clones, with some not included. The table includes 20,000 to 30,000 clones, roughly 82% detected once. These TCRs' antigens remain unknown. The sample comprised CD4+ T cells from PBMCs, cultured in vitro. The receptors were sampled from a human donor in good health. Both conserved end residues are part of each CDR3. D genes are given only for firm matches. The size field is filled for only some rows; it gives once, few, many or a size class.

TRBJ2-7 | TRBD2 | NA | TRBV6-6 | CASSPGGGRYYEQYF | TGTGCCAGCAGCCCGGGGGGGGGTCGGTACTACGAGCAGTACTTC
TRBJ2-3 | TRBD2 | NA | TRBV6-4 | CASSDSAGEADTQYF | TGTGCCAGCAGTGACTCAGCGGGAGAGGCAGATACGCAGTATTTT
TRBJ2-3 | NA | NA | TRBV28 | CASRGASEGADTQYF | TGTGCCAGCAGAGGGGCCTCCGAAGGCGCAGATACGCAGTATTTT
TRBJ2-1 | TRBD1 | NA | TRBV5-6 | CASTPGQGHSYNEQFF | TGTGCCAGTACCCCAGGACAGGGCCACTCCTACAATGAGCAGTTCTTC
TRBJ1-5 | TRBD1 | once | TRBV11-2 | CASGQGLNQPQHF | TGTGCCAGTGGACAGGGGCTCAATCAGCCCCAGCATTTT
TRBJ1-2 | TRBD1 | few | TRBV4-1 | CASSQDPGQGFNGYTF | TGCGCCAGCAGCCAAGATCCTGGACAGGGGTTTAATGGCTACACCTTC
TRBJ1-2 | NA | NA | TRBV6-5 | CASSYSGLSNYGYTF | TGTGCCAGCAGTTACTCGGGATTGTCTAACTATGGCTACACCTTC
TRBJ2-3 | NA | once | TRBV6-2/TRBV6-3 | CASSYSGGAPDTQYF | TGTGCCAGCAGTTACTCGGGGGGGGCCCCAGATACGCAGTATTTT
TRBJ2-1 | TRBD2 | NA | TRBV5-4 | CASSLTTGGTNEQFF | TGTGCCAGCAGCCTCACTACGGGAGGGACGAATGAGCAGTTCTTC
TRBJ2-1 | TRBD2 | NA | TRBV9 | CASSQRTSGRINEQFF | TGTGCCAGCAGCCAAAGGACTAGCGGCCGCATCAATGAGCAGTTCTTC
TRBJ2-2 | NA | few | TRBV19 | CASSILGPGELFF | TGTGCCAGTAGTATACTCGGGCCCGGGGAGCTGTTTTTT
TRBJ2-7 | NA | NA | TRBV6-6 | CASSNPRGSSYEQYF | TGTGCCAGCAGCAACCCCAGGGGAAGCTCCTACGAGCAGTACTTC
TRBJ2-3 | NA | NA | TRBV9 | CASSVLGETTTDTQYF | TGTGCCAGCAGCGTTTTGGGGGAGACAACCACAGATACGCAGTATTTT
TRBJ2-1 | TRBD2 | NA | TRBV3-1/TRBV3-2 | CASSQDVPSGKHVGQFF | TGTGCCAGCAGCCAAGATGTTCCTAGCGGGAAGCACGTCGGGCAGTTCTTC
TRBJ2-1 | NA | once | TRBV6-5 | CASSLAVNEQFF | TGTGCCAGCAGTTTAGCGGTCAATGAGCAGTTCTTC
TRBJ2-1 | TRBD2 | NA | TRBV6-4 | CASSATSGLSSYNEQFF | TGTGCCAGCAGTGCAACTAGCGGGTTGAGCTCCTACAATGAGCAGTTCTTC